The 9 T cell receptor beta chains below come from one sample, sequenced in a study of neoadjuvant anti-PD-1 for oral cavity cancer. Here immunoSEQ multiplex PCR was the method, and the copy in TCRdb shows in-frame clones only, minus some. The sample holds 23,000 or so clones; 26% are singletons and the top ten take roughly a sixth. The time point was: after neoadjuvant nivolumab, at surgical resection. The input for sequencing was tumor tissue, taken after nivolumab (anti-PD-1) treatment. The receptors originated from a person between 40 and 85 years old with oral cavity squamous cell carcinoma.

This clone was counted between two and nine times. The genes are TRBV19 and TRBJ2-3, with D uncertain. Per the germline V gene, CDR1 is LNHDA and CDR2 is SQIVND (reference sequence). The CDR3 runs to 15 residues. Trimming stripped 5 bases from V and 2 bases from J, with 14 bases between. This CDR3 reads CASSLGPQPTDTQYF. CDR3 nucleotides: TGTGCCAGTAGTTTGGGCCCGCAACCCACAGATACGCAGTATTTT.

This clone was counted a few times. The V call is TRBV21-1, the J call TRBJ2-1; TRBD1 is the table's D call and was not checked against the DNA. TRBV21-1 is a pseudogene segment. The CDR3 totals 18 residues. In DNA form, the CDR3 reads TGTGCCAGCAGCCGAAGCAGAGGGACACACCTCGTTTACAATGAGCAGTTCTTC. Protein product: CASSRSRGTHLVYNEQFF.

This clone was observed at least ten times. V is TRBV5-1 and J is TRBJ1-1, with 7 bases that match TRBD1. The V gene's germline CDR1 is SGHRS and CDR2 YFSETQ. Germline trimming cut 0 bases from V and 10 bases from J; bases unmatched to any gene: 15. The CDR3 runs to 16 residues. CDR3 coding DNA: TGCGCCAGCAGCTTGGGTGACTTCCCTACAGGGGTGGGAGCTTTCTTT. It encodes CASSLGDFPTGVGAFF. The full variable domain, its missing parts supplied by reference TRBV5-1 and TRBJ1-1, is KAGVTQTPRYLIKTRGQQVTLSCSPISGHRSVSWYQQTPGQGLQFLFEYFSETQRNKGNFPGRFSGRQFSNSRSEMNVSTLELGDSALYLCASSLGDFPTGVGAFFGQGTRLTVV.

This clone was seen only a few times. Additional DNA sequences in this sample encode the identical CDR3. CDR3 nucleotide sequence: TGTGCCAGCTCACCACCGCGCTCTGGGGCCAACGTCCTGACTTTC. This encodes CASSPPRSGANVLTF. This sequence joins TRBV18 and TRBJ2-6; D not certain. V lost 0 bases, J lost 0 bases, and 3 bases lay in between. The germline V gene has CDR1 KGHSH and CDR2 LQKENI. This CDR3 comprises 15 residues.

This clone has more than one count but fewer than ten. V usage is TRBV5-1 and J usage is TRBJ2-5, with TRBD2 matching 10 bases. The V gene's germline CDR1 is SGHRS and CDR2 YFSETQ. With V trimmed by 4 bases and J by 2 bases, 5 bases remained unmatched. The CDR3 loop spans 15 amino acids. The DNA of the CDR3 is TGCGCCAGCAGCACCCAGCGGGGGGGACAAGAGACCCAGTACTTC. Translated, it gives CASSTQRGGQETQYF. The whole variable domain, remainder taken from reference TRBV5-1 and TRBJ2-5, is KAGVTQTPRYLIKTRGQQVTLSCSPISGHRSVSWYQQTPGQGLQFLFEYFSETQRNKGNFPGRFSGRQFSNSRSEMNVSTLELGDSALYLCASSTQRGGQETQYFGPGTRLLVL.

The V call is TRBV7-8, the J call TRBJ1-4; D call uncertain. Germline CDR1 SGHVS, CDR2 FQNEAQ. V was trimmed by 2 bases and J by 0 bases, leaving 10 bases between them. CDR3 length equals 16 residues. CDR3 DNA: TGTGCCAGCAGCTTATTCGGGTCCACAACTAATGAAAAACTGTTTTTT. It encodes CASSLFGSTTNEKLFF.

This clone appeared many times. Other nucleotide sequences in the sample specify the same CDR3. The genes are TRBV27 and TRBJ2-5; D remains ambiguous. The CDR3 is made up of 11 amino acids. Trimming removed 3 bases from V and 4 bases from J, with 3 bases in between. Germline V gene lookup returns CDR1 MNHEY and CDR2 SMNVEV (reference sequence). The CDR3 spells CASSLGETQYF. DNA for the CDR3: TGTGCCAGCAGTTTGGGAGAGACCCAGTACTTC.

The chain employs TRBV30 and TRBJ2-3, with TRBD2 matching over 13 bases. The CDR3 consists of 15 residues. Germline V gene data show CDR1 as GTSNPN and CDR2 as SVGIG (reference sequence). Losses at the gene ends were 8 bases for V and 3 bases for J; bases not matched to a gene: 8. DNA of the CDR3: TGTGCCCGCACACTAGCGGGAGGGATGACAGATACGCAGTATTTT. Its translation: CARTLAGGMTDTQYF.

This clone showed up just a few times. CDR3 DNA sequence: TGTGCCAGCGGCCGGGTTTACGAGCAGTACTTC. Translating it yields CASGRVYEQYF. The rearrangement links TRBV28 to TRBJ2-7; D is ambiguous. V was trimmed by 8 bases and J by 4 bases, leaving 9 bases between them. In germline, CDR1 is MDHEN, CDR2 SYDVKM. The CDR3 has 11 residues.